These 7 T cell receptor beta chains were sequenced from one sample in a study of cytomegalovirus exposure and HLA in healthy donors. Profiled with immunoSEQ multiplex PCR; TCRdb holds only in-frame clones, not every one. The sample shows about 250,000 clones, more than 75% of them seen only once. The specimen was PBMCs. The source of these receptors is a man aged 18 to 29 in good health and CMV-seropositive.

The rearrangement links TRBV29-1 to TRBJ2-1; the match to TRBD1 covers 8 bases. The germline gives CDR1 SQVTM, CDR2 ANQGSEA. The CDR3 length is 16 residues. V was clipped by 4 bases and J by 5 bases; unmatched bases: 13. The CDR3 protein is CSVVAQPGQENNEQFF. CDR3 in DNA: TGCAGCGTTGTGGCCCAACCGGGACAGGAAAACAATGAGCAGTTCTTC.

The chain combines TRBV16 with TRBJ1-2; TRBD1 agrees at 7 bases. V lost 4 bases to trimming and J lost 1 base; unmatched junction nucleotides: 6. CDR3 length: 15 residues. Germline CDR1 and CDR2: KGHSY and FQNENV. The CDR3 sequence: CASSPGTALNYGYTF. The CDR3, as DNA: TGTGCCAGCAGCCCGGGGACAGCGCTTAACTATGGCTACACCTTC.

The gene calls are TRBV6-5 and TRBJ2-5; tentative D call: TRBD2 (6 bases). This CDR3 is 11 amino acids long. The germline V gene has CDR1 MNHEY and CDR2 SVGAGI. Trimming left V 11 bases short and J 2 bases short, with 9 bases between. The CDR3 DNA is TGTGCCTCGGGACTTCAAGAGACCCAGTACTTC. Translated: CASGLQETQYF.

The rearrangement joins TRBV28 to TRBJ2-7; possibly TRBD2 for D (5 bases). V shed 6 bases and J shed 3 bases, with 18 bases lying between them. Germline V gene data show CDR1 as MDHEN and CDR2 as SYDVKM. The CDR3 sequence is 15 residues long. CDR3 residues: CASSGPGREDYEQYF. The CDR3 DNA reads TGTGCCAGCAGCGGCCCTGGACGGGAAGACTACGAGCAGTACTTC.

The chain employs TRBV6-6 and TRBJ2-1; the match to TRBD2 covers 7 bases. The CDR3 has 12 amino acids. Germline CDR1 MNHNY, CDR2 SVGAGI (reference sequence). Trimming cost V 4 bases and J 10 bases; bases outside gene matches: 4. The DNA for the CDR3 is TGTGCCAGCAGTTCAACTAGCGTAGAGCAGTTCTTC. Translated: CASSSTSVEQFF.

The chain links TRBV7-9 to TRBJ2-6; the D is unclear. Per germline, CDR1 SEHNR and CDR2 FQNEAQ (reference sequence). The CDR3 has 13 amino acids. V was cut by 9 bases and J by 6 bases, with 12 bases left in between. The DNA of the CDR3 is TGTGCCAGGGGAAACCTTGAGGCCAACGTCCTGACTTTC. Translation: CARGNLEANVLTF.

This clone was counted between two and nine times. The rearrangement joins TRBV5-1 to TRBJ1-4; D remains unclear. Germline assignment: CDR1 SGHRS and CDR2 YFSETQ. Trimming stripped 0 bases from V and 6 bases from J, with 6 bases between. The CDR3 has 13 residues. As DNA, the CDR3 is TGCGCCAGCAGCTTGGGCGGTGATGAAAAACTGTTTTTT. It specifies CASSLGGDEKLFF.